This TCR beta chain was identified in a study of beta chain features in type 1 diabetes. Study-wide findings and caveats: Shorter TCRB CDR3s, moderately but significantly so, were found in Type 1 diabetes patients in all four CD4+ subsets.

The study reverse transcribed the entire isolated RNA, so it sequenced expressed TCRB transcripts. The average read count of naive, central memory and regulatory T cell samples was about 3.57 million. Assay: immunoSEQ multiplex PCR; the TCRdb copy retains only in-frame clones and omits some. The sample carries roughly 150,000 clones, roughly 59% recorded once. Cells sorted by CD45RO/CCR7/CD25/CD127/CD95/CD27 comprised CD4+ naive, central memory, regulatory and stem cell-like memory cells. Only one count was recorded for this clone. The antigen remains unidentified. The CDR3 totals 14 residues. Germline lookup yields CDR1 SEHNR and CDR2 FQNEAQ (reference sequence). Trimming shortened V by 4 bases and J by 1 base, and 11 bases separated the two germline ends.

This sequence was found in a man younger than 40 with type 1 diabetes. The sequenced sample consisted of naive CD4+ T cells from blood. This chain connects TRBV7-9 to TRBJ2-7; maybe TRBD1 (5 bases). CDR3 sequence reads: CASSSRVRSYEQYF. CDR3 nucleotide sequence: TGTGCCAGCAGCTCCAGGGTAAGGTCCTACGAGCAGTACTTC.